The present TCR beta chain was sequenced within a study of vaccination and CD4 T cells after COVID-19. In the study overall: The study sampled three convalescent patients at day 14 and again at days 161 to 241 post-vaccination.

A note on this clonotype: No antigen is known for it.

Time point: late sampling 161 to 241 days after vaccination in a few convalescent patients. Treatment given: approximately nine-day PBMC culture with coronavirus spike peptide pools or control peptides (ViraFEST assay). Sequencing of the DNA from cultured CD4+ T cells was carried out with the Oncomine TCR Beta short-read assay. Scientists extracted genomic DNA from CD4+ T cells grown in culture. TCRdb used MiXCR to reprocess the PCR reads, holding one entry per CDR3 protein. The sample shows roughly 20,000 distinct CDR3 sequences, around two fifths of them seen only once. Germline V gene sequence: CDR1 ENHRY, CDR2 SYGVKD. The V gene lost 8 bases and the J gene lost 7 bases, with 11 bases spanning the gap. The CDR3 contains 11 residues.

The clonotype was recovered from a human donor who had recovered from COVID-19. The chain uses TRBV10-3 and TRBJ1-1; D unresolved. The material sequenced was CD4+ T cells from blood, cultured in vitro, taken about 7 months after SARS-CoV-2 vaccination. The CDR3 DNA sequence: TGTGCCATCTCCCTGGCGGGTGAAGCTTTCTTT. It encodes CAISLAGEAFF.